This TCR beta chain stems from a study of blood T cell repertoires in COVID-19. Original methodology: For nucleated cells, counts were estimated from reference gene primer amplification. Profiling relied on immunoSEQ multiplex PCR, and the TCRdb table lists in-frame clones only, not all of them. That table is the source of V, J and clone size, and D and trimming were worked out from the DNA. The table shows roughly 50,000 clones, with just over 85% occurring only once. CDR3 length: 16 amino acids. In germline, CDR1 is LNHDA, CDR2 SQIVND (reference sequence). Trimming shortened V by 1 base and J by 2 bases, and 9 bases separated the two germline ends.

This TCR was recovered from a man aged 65 to 85 with active COVID-19. This chain uses TRBV19 with TRBJ2-6; maybe TRBD1 (5 bases). Sequencing was performed on peripheral blood. DNA of the CDR3: TGTGCCAGTAGTATAGCCCAAGGGGCTGGGGCCAACGTCCTGACTTTC. Translation: CASSIAQGAGANVLTF. The full variable domain, rest sourced from reference TRBV19 and TRBJ2-6, is DGGITQSPKYLFRKEGQNVTLSCEQNLNHDAMYWYRQDPGQGLRLIYYSQIVNDFQKGDIAEGYSVSREKKESFPLTVTSAQKNPTAFYLCASSIAQGAGANVLTFGAGSRLTVL.